This T cell receptor (beta chain) was profiled in a study of metastatic and nonmetastatic thyroid tumors. Germline V lookup: CDR1 MNHNS, CDR2 SASEGT. The CDR3 runs 17 residues. V was shortened by 11 bases and J by 2 bases, with 28 bases between the two germline ends. This clone was picked up a small number of times. MiXCR reprocessed the PCR reads for TCRdb. The table shows approximately 2,500 clones, with around 28% occurring only once. Nobody among the patients had been given any treatment before thyroid surgery. The TCR was taken from a female donor with papillary thyroid cancer or a benign thyroid nodule (not recorded which). Some clones in this sample may be carry-over from other donors' samples. V usage is TRBV6-1 and J usage is TRBJ2-7, with D uncertain. Source material: tumor tissue. CDR3 sequence: CAHVRALPHLETYEQYF. The DNA for the CDR3 is TGTGCCCACGTCCGGGCTCTACCCCACCTTGAGACCTACGAGCAGTACTTC.